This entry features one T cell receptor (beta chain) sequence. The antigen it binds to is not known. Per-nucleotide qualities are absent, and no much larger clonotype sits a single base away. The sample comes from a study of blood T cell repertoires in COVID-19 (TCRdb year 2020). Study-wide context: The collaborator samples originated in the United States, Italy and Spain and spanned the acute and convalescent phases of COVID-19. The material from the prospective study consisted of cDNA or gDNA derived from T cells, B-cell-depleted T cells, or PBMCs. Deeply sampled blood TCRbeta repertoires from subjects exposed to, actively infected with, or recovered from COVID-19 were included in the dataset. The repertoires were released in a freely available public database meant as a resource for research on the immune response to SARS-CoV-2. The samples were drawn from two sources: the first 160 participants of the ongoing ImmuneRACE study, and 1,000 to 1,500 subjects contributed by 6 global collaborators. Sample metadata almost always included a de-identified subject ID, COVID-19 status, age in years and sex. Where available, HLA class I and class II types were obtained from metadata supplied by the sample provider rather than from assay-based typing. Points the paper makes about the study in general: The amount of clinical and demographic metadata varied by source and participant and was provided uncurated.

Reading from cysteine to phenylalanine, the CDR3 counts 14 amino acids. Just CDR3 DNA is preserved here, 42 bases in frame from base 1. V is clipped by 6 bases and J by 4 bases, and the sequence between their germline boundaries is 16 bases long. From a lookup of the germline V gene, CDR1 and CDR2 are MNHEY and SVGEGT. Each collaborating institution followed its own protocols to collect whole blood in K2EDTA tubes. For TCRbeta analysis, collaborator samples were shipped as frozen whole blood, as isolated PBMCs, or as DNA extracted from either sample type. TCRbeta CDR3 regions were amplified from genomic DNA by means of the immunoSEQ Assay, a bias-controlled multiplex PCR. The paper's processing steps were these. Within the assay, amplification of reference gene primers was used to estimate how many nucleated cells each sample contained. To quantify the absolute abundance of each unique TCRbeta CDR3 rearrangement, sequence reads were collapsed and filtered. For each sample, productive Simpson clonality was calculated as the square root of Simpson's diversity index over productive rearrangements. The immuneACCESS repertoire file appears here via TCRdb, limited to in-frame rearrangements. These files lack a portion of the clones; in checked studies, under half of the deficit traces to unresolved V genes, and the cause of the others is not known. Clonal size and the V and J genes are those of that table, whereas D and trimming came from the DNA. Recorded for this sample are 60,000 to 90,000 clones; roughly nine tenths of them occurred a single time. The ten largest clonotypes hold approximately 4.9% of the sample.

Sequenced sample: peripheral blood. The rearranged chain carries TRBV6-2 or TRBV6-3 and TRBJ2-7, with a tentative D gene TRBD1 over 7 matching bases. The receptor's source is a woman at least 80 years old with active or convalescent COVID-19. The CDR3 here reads CASSPQGRSYEQYF. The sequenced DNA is TGTGCCAGCAGCCCACAGGGGAGGAGTTACGAGCAGTACTTC.